A selection of T cell receptor beta chains follows, all from one sample in a study of a mutant IDH1 vaccine in newly diagnosed glioma. Data came from immunoSEQ multiplex PCR; TCRdb stores just in-frame clones and leaves some out. In the table there are tens of thousands of clones, about 81% of which are singletons. No cognate antigen is known for these TCRs. This specimen consisted of PBMCs, obtained from a glioma patient whose treatment included an IDH1 peptide vaccine. The receptor source for this set is a man aged 40-49 years with glioma. The CDR3 runs from the conserved cysteine through the conserved F or W. Each record gives: D gene, J gene, clone size, V gene, CDR3 protein, CDR3 DNA. The D gene is left open where the match is weak. Not all rows give a size; the values are once, few, many and, for expanded clones, a class.

>TRBD2|TRBJ2-7|.|TRBV27
CASSYRLADDYEQYF
TGTGCCAGCAGTTACCGACTAGCGGACGACTACGAGCAGTACTTC
>TRBD2|TRBJ2-1|.|TRBV5-4
CASSSAGTSHYNEQFF
TGTGCCAGCAGCTCCGCCGGGACTAGCCACTACAATGAGCAGTTCTTC
>.|TRBJ2-3|.|TRBV5-5
CASSLGQLARADTQYF
TGTGCCAGCAGCTTGGGACAATTAGCGAGAGCAGATACGCAGTATTTT
>.|TRBJ1-4|.|TRBV18
CASSPTRATNEKLFF
TGTGCCAGCTCACCTACCCGGGCAACTAATGAAAAACTGTTTTTT
>.|TRBJ2-2|.|TRBV7-3
CASSSVSRGSTGELFF
TGTGCCAGCAGCTCGGTTTCGAGGGGTAGCACCGGGGAGCTGTTTTTT
>TRBD1|TRBJ2-2|.|TRBV11-2
CASSPRQGRTGELFF
TGTGCCAGCAGCCCTCGACAGGGTCGGACCGGGGAGCTGTTTTTT
>.|TRBJ2-7|.|TRBV27
CASSPNGRSYEQYF
TGTGCCAGCAGTCCGAATGGACGCTCCTACGAGCAGTACTTC
>.|TRBJ1-5|few|TRBV6-1
CASTPQRNQPQHF
TGTGCCAGCACCCCCCAGCGGAATCAGCCCCAGCATTTT
>.|TRBJ2-5|.|TRBV5-6
CASSLTSGTQYF
TGTGCCAGCAGCTTAACTAGTGGGACCCAGTACTTC
>.|TRBJ1-5|.|TRBV21-1
CASSAREDRVNQPQHF
TGTGCCAGCAGCGCCCGAGAAGACAGGGTTAATCAGCCCCAGCATTTT
>.|TRBJ2-4|.|TRBV10-2
CASSDRGMAKNIQYF
TGCGCCAGCAGTGATAGGGGCATGGCCAAAAACATTCAGTACTTC
>.|TRBJ1-2|.|TRBV2
CASSARSGDLTEGYTF
TGTGCCAGCAGCGCCAGGTCGGGGGATCTTACGGAAGGCTACACCTTC
>TRBD2|TRBJ2-7|.|TRBV18
CASSPTSAGGGSYEQYF
TGTGCCAGCTCACCTACCTCAGCTGGCGGGGGGTCCTACGAGCAGTACTTC
>TRBD1|TRBJ1-1|.|TRBV19
CASSSGDRGGGTEAFF
TGTGCCAGTAGTTCCGGGGACAGGGGAGGCGGCACTGAAGCTTTCTTT
>TRBD1|TRBJ2-1|.|TRBV5-4
CASTILGQGSNEQFF
TGTGCCAGCACTATACTTGGACAGGGGAGCAATGAGCAGTTCTTC
>.|TRBJ1-4|.|TRBV5-6
CASSLGDEKGEKLFF
TGTGCCAGCAGCTTGGGGGACGAGAAGGGTGAAAAACTGTTTTTT
>.|TRBJ2-7|.|TRBV28
CASSLPGRFSYEQYF
TGTGCCAGCAGTCTCCCCGGGAGATTCTCCTACGAGCAGTACTTC
>TRBD1|TRBJ1-2|once|TRBV5-4
CASSTDRGPDGYTF
TGTGCCAGCAGCACGGACAGGGGGCCCGATGGCTACACCTTC
>TRBD1|TRBJ1-1|.|TRBV5-6
CASSLIGRGRMNTEAFF
TGTGCCAGCAGCTTGATCGGCAGGGGGCGTATGAACACTGAAGCTTTCTTT
>TRBD1|TRBJ1-6|.|TRBV30
CAWSRDRTTYNSPLHF
TGTGCCTGGAGCAGGGACAGGACTACGTATAATTCACCCCTCCACTTT
>.|TRBJ2-3|.|TRBV7-2
CASSLAGGAQTDTQYF
TGTGCCAGCAGCTTGGCCGGAGGGGCCCAGACAGATACGCAGTATTTT
>.|TRBJ2-7|once|TRBV30
CAWRRGGGGYEQYF
TGTGCCTGGAGGCGAGGGGGGGGCGGCTACGAGCAGTACTTC
>.|TRBJ2-7|.|TRBV5-4
CASSSGPPSEQYF
TGTGCCAGCAGCTCGGGACCCCCGTCCGAGCAGTACTTC
>.|TRBJ2-7|.|TRBV7-2
CASSPGTYYEQYF
TGTGCCAGCAGCCCAGGGACTTATTACGAGCAGTACTTC
>TRBD2|TRBJ2-1|.|TRBV19
CASSMLAGGYNEQFF
TGTGCCAGTAGTATGCTAGCGGGGGGGTACAATGAGCAGTTCTTC
>.|TRBJ2-5|.|TRBV6-6
CASSGQGETQYF
TGTGCCAGCAGTGGACAAGGGGAGACCCAGTACTTC
>.|TRBJ2-7|once|TRBV6-5
CASRTSGSHEQYF
TGTGCCAGCAGAACTTCAGGGTCCCACGAGCAGTACTTC
>TRBD2|TRBJ2-5|.|TRBV4-1
CASSPGLAGDQETQYF
TGCGCCAGCAGCCCGGGACTAGCGGGGGACCAAGAGACCCAGTACTTC
>.|TRBJ1-4|few|TRBV7-9
CASSFSDNEKLFF
TGTGCCAGCAGCTTCAGCGATAATGAAAAACTGTTTTTT
>TRBD1|TRBJ1-5|many|TRBV6-6
CASWTGGPQPQHF
TGTGCCAGCTGGACAGGGGGCCCTCAGCCCCAGCATTTT
>TRBD1|TRBJ1-1|.|TRBV14
CASSHARDRGRRTEAFF
TGTGCCAGCAGCCACGCCCGGGACAGGGGGCGCCGCACTGAAGCTTTCTTT
>.|TRBJ1-1|.|TRBV2
CASSEIRVLNTEAFF
TGTGCCAGCAGTGAAATCAGAGTCCTGAACACTGAAGCTTTCTTT
>.|TRBJ2-3|.|TRBV19
CASSRRDTQYF
TGTGCCAGTAGCAGGCGGGATACGCAGTATTTT
>.|TRBJ2-3|.|TRBV7-2
CASRYGSDTQYF
TGTGCCAGCAGGTACGGGTCAGATACGCAGTATTTT
>.|TRBJ2-1|.|TRBV5-4
CASSLLVYPYEQFF
TGTGCCAGCAGCTTACTAGTTTATCCGTATGAGCAGTTCTTC
>TRBD1|TRBJ2-5|.|TRBV6-6
CASSSLGQRMYF
TGTGCCAGCAGTTCCCTGGGACAGAGGATGTACTTC
>.|TRBJ2-7|.|TRBV12-5
CASGLVLPQGSGEQYF
TGTGCTAGTGGTTTGGTACTTCCCCAGGGTTCTGGGGAGCAGTACTTC
>TRBD2|TRBJ2-5|.|TRBV18
CASSPLPGLAGGLETQYF
TGTGCCAGCTCACCACTCCCGGGACTAGCGGGGGGCCTAGAGACCCAGTACTTC
>TRBD2|TRBJ2-7|once|TRBV15
CATSRDLTSGRFPYEQYF
TGTGCCACCAGCAGAGATCTTACTAGCGGGAGGTTCCCCTACGAGCAGTACTTC
>TRBD2|TRBJ2-4|.|TRBV5-1
CASSPGGGAKNIQYF
TGCGCCAGCAGCCCCGGGGGGGGAGCCAAAAACATTCAGTACTTC
>.|TRBJ1-5|.|TRBV6-5
CASSYSSDNQPQHF
TGTGCCAGCAGTTACAGCAGTGACAATCAGCCCCAGCATTTT
>.|TRBJ2-2|.|TRBV7-2
CASSLGGSTGELFF
TGTGCCAGCAGCTTAGGTGGTTCGACCGGGGAGCTGTTTTTT